This TCR beta chain was obtained from a study of T-cell reconstitution after alpha-beta-depleted transplantation in children. With 3 bases clipped from V and 1 base from J, the junction kept 12 bases outside the gene matches. Germline V CDR1 and CDR2: SGDLS, YYNGEE. The CDR3 has 18 amino acids. This sample's TCRbeta library carried unique molecular identifier barcodes. One entry per CDR3 protein results from TCRdb running MiXCR on the PCR reads. The sample has 450,000 to 600,000 distinct CDR3 sequences; 32% are singletons. Sequenced material: PBMCs from the stem cell graft donor, taken from the stem cell graft. This rearrangement joins TRBV9 to TRBJ2-5, with 10 bases fitting TRBD2. The sequence was obtained from a human donor who donated a stem cell graft to a child with aplastic anemia. The CDR3 spells CASSGSGRDSTSQETQYF. The CDR3 DNA sequence: TGTGCCAGCAGCGGGAGCGGGAGGGACTCAACCTCCCAAGAGACCCAGTACTTC.